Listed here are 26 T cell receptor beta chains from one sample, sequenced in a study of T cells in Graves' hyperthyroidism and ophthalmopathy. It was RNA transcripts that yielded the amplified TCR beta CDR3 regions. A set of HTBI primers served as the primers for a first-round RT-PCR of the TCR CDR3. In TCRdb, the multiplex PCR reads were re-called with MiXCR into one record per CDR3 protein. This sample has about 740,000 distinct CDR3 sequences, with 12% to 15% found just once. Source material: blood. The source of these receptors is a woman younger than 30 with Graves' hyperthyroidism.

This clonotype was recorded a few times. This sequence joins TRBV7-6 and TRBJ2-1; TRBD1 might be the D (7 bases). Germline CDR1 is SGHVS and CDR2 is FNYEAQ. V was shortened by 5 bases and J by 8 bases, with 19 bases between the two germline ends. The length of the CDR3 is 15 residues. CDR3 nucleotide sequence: TGTGCCAGCAGCGCCCCCCTGACAGGGAGGCATGAGCAGTTCTTC. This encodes CASSAPLTGRHEQFF.

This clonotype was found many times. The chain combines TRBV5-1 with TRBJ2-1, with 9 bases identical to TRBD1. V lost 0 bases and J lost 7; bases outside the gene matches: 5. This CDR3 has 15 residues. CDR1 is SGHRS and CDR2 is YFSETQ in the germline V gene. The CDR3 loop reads CASSLGTGVANEQFF. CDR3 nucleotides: TGCGCCAGCAGCTTGGGGACAGGGGTAGCGAATGAGCAGTTCTTC.

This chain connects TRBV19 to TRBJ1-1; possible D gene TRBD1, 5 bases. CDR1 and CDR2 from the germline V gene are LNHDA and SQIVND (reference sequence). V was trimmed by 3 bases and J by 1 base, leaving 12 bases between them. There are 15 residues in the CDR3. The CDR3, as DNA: TGTGCCAGTAGTATCACTAGGGGTGCGAACACTGAAGCTTTCTTT. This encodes CASSITRGANTEAFF.

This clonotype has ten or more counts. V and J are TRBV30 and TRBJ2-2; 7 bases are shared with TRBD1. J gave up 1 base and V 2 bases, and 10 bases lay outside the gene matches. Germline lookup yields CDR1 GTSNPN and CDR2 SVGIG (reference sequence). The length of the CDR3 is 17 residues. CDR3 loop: CAWSPGWGQMNTGELFF. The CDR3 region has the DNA TGTGCCTGGAGTCCTGGATGGGGACAGATGAACACCGGGGAGCTGTTTTTT.

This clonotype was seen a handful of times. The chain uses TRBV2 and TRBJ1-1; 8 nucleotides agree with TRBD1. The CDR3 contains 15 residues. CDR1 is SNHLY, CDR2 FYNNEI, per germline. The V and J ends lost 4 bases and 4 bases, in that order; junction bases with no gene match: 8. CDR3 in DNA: TGTGCCAGCAGTGGGGGCAGGGGGCTGAGCACTGAAGCTTTCTTT. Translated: CASSGGRGLSTEAFF.

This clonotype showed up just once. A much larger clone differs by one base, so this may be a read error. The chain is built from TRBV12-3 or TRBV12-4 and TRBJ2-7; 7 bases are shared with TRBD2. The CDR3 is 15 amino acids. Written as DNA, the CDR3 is TGTGCCAGCAGTGGGACTTTGCGGGAGAGCTACGAGCGGTACTTC. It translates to CASSGTLRESYERYF.

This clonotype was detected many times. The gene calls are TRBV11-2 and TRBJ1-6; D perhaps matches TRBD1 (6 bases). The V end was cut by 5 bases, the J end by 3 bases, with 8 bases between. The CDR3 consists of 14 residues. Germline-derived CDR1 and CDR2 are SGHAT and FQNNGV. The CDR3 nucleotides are TGTGCCAGCAGCCTACAGGGCTATAATTCACCCCTCCACTTT. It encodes CASSLQGYNSPLHF.

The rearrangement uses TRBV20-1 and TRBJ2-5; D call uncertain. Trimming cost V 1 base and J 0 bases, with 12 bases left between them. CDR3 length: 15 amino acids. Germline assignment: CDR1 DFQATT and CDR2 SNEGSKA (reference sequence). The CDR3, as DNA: TGCAGTGCTAGAGCCTACAGCGCCTACCAAGAGACCCAGTACTTC. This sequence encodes CSARAYSAYQETQYF.

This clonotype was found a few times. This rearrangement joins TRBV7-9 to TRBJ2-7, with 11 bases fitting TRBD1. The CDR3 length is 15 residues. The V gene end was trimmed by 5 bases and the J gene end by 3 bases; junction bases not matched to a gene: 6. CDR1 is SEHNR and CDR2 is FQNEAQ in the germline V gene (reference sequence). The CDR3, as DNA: TGTGCCAGCAGCCCACCCGGGACAGGGGGCTACGAGCAGTACTTC. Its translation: CASSPPGTGGYEQYF.

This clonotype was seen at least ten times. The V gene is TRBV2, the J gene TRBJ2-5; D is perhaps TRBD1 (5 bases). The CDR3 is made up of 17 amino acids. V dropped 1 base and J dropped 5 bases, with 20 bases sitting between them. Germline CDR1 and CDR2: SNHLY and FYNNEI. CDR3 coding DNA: TGTGCCAGCAGTGAAGGTTTGGGGCAGGGCGGTCAGGAGACCCAGTACTTC. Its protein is CASSEGLGQGGQETQYF.

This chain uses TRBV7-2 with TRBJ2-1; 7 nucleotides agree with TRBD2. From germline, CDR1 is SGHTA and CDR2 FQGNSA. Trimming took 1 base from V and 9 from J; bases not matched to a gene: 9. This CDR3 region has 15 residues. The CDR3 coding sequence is TGTGCCAGCAGCTTAGTCGCGGGAGACTCCGGTGAGCAGTTCTTC. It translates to CASSLVAGDSGEQFF. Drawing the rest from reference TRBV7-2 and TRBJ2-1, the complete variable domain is GAGVSQSPSNKVTEKGKDVELRCDPISGHTALYWYRQSLGQGLEFLIYFQGNSAPDKSGLPSDRFSAERTGGSVSTLTIQRTQQEDSAVYLCASSLVAGDSGEQFFGPGTRLTVL.

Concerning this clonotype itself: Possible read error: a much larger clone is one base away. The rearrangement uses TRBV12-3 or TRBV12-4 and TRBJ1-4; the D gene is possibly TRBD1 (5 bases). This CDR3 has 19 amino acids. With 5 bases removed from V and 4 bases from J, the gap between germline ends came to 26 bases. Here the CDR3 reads CASSRWTYPGGTDNEKLFF. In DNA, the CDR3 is TGTGCCAGCAGTAGATGGACCTACCCCGGAGGGACTGATAATGAAAAACTGTTTTTT.

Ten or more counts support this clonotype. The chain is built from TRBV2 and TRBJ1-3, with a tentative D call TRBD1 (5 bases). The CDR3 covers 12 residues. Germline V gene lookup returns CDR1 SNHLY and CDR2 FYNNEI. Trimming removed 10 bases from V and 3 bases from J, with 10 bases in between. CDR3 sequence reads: CAITGVGNTIYF. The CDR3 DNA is TGTGCCATTACAGGAGTTGGAAACACCATATATTTT.

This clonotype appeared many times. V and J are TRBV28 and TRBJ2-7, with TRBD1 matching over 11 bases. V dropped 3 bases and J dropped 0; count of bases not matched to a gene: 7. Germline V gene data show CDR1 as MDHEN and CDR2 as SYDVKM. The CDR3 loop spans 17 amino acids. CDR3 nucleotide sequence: TGTGCCAGCAGTTTTGGACAGGGGGCCTTGAGCTCCTACGAGCAGTACTTC. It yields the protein CASSFGQGALSSYEQYF.

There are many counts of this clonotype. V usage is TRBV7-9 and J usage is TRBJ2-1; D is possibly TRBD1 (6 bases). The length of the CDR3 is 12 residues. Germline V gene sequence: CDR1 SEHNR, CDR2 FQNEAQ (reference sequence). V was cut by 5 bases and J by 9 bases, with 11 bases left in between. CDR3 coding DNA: TGTGCCAGCAGCCAGGCAGGGGCTGAGCAGTTCTTC. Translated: CASSQAGAEQFF.

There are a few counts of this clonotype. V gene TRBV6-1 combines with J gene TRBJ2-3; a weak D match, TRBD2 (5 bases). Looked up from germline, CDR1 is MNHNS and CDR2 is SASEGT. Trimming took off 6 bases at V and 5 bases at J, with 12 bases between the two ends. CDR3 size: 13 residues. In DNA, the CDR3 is TGTGCCAGCAGCCCGGACTTCGGAGATACGCAGTATTTT. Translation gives CASSPDFGDTQYF.

In DNA form, the CDR3 reads TGCAGTGCCAGGGATCCTACCGCCCCTGGGGCCAACGTCCTGACTTTC. Translation: CSARDPTAPGANVLTF. The rearrangement joins TRBV20-1 to TRBJ2-6, with a weak D call TRBD1 (5 bases). Germline V CDR1 and CDR2: DFQATT, SNEGSKA (reference sequence). V lost 6 bases and J 2 bases, leaving 17 bases between the germline ends. The CDR3 has 16 residues.

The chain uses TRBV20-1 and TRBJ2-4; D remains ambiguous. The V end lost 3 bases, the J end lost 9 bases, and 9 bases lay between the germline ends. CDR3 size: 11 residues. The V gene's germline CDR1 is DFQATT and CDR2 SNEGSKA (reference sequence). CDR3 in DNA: TGCAGTGCTAGTACAGTAGGCATTCAGTACTTC. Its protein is CSASTVGIQYF.

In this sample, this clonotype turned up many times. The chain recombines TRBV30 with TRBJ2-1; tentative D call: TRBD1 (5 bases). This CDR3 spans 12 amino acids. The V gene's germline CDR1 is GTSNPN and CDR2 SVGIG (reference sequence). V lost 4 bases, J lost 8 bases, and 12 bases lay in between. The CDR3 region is CAWTGLVHEQFF. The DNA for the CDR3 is TGTGCCTGGACAGGGCTGGTACATGAGCAGTTCTTC.

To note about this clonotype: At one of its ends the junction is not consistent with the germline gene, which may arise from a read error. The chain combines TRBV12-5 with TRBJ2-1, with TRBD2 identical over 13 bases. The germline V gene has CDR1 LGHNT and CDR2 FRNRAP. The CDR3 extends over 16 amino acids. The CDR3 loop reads CASGYTSGRELNGQFF. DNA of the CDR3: TGTGCTAGTGGTTACACTAGCGGGAGGGAATTAAATGGGCAGTTCTTC.

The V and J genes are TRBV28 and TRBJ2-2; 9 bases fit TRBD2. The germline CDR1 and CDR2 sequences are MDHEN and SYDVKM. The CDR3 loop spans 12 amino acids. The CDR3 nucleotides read TGTTTGACTAGCGGGAACACCGGGGAGCTGTTTTTT. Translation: CLTSGNTGELFF.

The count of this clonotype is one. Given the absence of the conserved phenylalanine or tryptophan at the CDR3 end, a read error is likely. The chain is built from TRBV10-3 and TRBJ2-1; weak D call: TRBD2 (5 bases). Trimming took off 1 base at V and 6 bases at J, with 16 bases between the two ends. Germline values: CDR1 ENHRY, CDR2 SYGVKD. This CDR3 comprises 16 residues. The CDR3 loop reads CAISEYRELNSNEQFS. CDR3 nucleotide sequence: TGTGCCATCAGTGAGTATAGGGAGTTGAATAGCAATGAGCAGTTCTCC.

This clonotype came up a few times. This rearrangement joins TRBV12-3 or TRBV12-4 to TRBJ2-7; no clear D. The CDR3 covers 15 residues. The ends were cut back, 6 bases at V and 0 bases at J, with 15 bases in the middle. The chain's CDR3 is CASSLTRLSSYEQYF. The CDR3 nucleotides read TGTGCCAGCAGCCTGACAAGATTAAGCTCCTACGAGCAGTACTTC.

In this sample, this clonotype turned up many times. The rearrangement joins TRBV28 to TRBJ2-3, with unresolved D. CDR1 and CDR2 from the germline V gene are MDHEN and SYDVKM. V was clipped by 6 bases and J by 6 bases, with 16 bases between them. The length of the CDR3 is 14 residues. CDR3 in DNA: TGTGCCAGCAGCGCACCATTAAACGTGGATACGCAGTATTTT. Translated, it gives CASSAPLNVDTQYF.

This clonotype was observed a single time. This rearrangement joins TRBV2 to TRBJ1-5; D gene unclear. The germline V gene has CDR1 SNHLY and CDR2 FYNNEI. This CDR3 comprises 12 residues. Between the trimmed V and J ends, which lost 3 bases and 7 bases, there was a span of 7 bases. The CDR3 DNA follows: TGTGCCAGCAGTGACGACTGGCAGCCCCAGCATTTT. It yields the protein CASSDDWQPQHF.

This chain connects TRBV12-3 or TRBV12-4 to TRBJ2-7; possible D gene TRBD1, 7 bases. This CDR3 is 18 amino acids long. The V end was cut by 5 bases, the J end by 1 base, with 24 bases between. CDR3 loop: CASSASQGRGAGSYEQYF. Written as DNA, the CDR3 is TGTGCCAGCAGTGCTTCACAGGGGAGAGGTGCGGGATCCTACGAGCAGTACTTC.